The clone carrying this T cell receptor beta chain has just a few counts. This entry belongs to a study of early T cells in non-severe SARS-CoV-2 infection. Attachment of unique molecular identifiers was made to individual cDNA molecules. TCRdb re-analysed the 5' RACE reads in MiXCR, keeping a single row per CDR3 protein. The sample contains about 64,000 distinct CDR3 sequences, about 10% of which appear only once. Losses at the gene ends were 2 bases for V and 2 bases for J; bases not matched to a gene: 4. This CDR3 is built from 15 residues. Per germline, CDR1 MNHEY and CDR2 SVGEGT. The source is an adult who was a healthcare worker with PCR-confirmed SARS-CoV-2 infection or an uninfected control (not recorded which). V usage is TRBV6-2 or TRBV6-3 and J usage is TRBJ2-7; 9 bases fit TRBD2. Sequenced material: whole blood, taken at baseline. The CDR3 here is CASSYPLAGAYEQYF. CDR3 in DNA: TGTGCCAGCAGTTACCCCTTAGCGGGAGCCTACGAGCAGTACTTC.